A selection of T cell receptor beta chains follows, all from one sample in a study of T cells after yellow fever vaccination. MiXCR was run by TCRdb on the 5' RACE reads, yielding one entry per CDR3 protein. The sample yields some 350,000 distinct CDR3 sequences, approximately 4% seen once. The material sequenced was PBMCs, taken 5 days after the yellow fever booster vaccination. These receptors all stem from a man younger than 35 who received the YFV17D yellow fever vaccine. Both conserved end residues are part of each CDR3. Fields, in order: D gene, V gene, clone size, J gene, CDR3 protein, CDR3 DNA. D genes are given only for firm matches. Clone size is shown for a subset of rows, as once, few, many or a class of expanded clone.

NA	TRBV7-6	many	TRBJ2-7	CASSPGGTGGLYEQYF	TGTGCCAGCAGTCCGGGGGGGACAGGCGGCCTTTACGAGCAGTACTTC
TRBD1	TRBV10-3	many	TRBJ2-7	CAIRTGTGLYEQYF	TGTGCCATCAGAACCGGGACAGGTCTGTACGAGCAGTACTTC
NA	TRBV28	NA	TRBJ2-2	CASARGGGTGELFF	TGTGCCAGCGCCAGAGGGGGGGGAACCGGGGAGCTGTTTTTT
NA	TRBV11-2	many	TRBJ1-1	CASSTTENTEAFF	TGTGCCAGCAGCACGACTGAGAACACTGAAGCTTTCTTT
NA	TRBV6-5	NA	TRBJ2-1	CASSYGRWWVSYNEQFF	TGTGCCAGCAGTTATGGGCGGTGGTGGGTCTCCTACAATGAGCAGTTCTTC
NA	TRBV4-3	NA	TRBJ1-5	CASSQDYLRGGLGQPQHF	TGCGCCAGCAGCCAAGATTATCTCCGTGGCGGGTTGGGGCAGCCCCAGCATTTT
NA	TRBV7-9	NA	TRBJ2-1	CASSLFPRGALNEQFF	TGTGCCAGCAGCTTATTCCCCAGGGGAGCTCTCAATGAGCAGTTCTTC
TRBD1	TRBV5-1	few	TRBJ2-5	CASSLVTGPQETQYF	TGCGCCAGCAGCTTGGTGACAGGGCCCCAAGAGACCCAGTACTTC
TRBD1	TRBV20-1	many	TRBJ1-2	CSAREPDREGYTF	TGCAGTGCTAGAGAACCGGACAGGGAGGGCTACACCTTC
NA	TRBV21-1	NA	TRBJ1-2	CATNPGQGYYGYTF	TGTGCCACAAATCCGGGACAGGGATACTATGGCTACACCTTC
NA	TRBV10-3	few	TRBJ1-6	CAISLNRVDNSPLHF	TGTGCCATCAGTCTGAACAGGGTTGATAATTCACCCCTCCACTTT
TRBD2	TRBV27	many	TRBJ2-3	CASSRKGLGTSGSTDTQYF	TGTGCCAGCAGTAGAAAGGGCCTCGGGACTAGCGGCAGCACAGATACGCAGTATTTT
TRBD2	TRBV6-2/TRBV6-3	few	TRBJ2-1	CASRSGLAGAYNEQFF	TGTGCCAGCAGGTCCGGACTAGCGGGAGCTTACAATGAGCAGTTCTTC
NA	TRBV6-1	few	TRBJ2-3	CAIPQRGFTDTQYF	TGTGCCATACCTCAAAGGGGGTTCACAGATACGCAGTATTTT
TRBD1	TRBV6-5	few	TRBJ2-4	CASSYSGGQGANIQYF	TGTGCCAGCAGTTACTCGGGTGGACAGGGGGCGAACATTCAGTACTTC
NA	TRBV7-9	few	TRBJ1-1	CASGTQANTEAFF	TGTGCCAGCGGAACACAGGCGAACACTGAAGCTTTCTTT
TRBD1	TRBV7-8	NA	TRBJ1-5	CASSLGTVNFNQPQHF	TGTGCCAGCAGCTTGGGGACAGTGAACTTTAATCAGCCCCAGCATTTT